This TCR beta chain was identified in a study of blood T cell repertoires in COVID-19. Across the study: Material from acute and convalescent COVID-19 was sourced from the United States, Italy and Spain. Sources were T cells, B-cell-depleted T cells, or PBMCs; the material itself was cDNA or gDNA.

Original processing methods: Estimation of nucleated cell counts relied on the amplification of reference gene primers. The assay was immunoSEQ multiplex PCR, and TCRdb's table has in-frame clones only and misses some. V, J and clone size were drawn from that table, and D and trimming were deduced from the DNA. Of fewer than 200,000 clones in the sample, 88% were seen once. The sample taken for sequencing was peripheral blood. The TCR comes from a man aged 55 to 70 with acute or convalescent COVID-19.

The CDR3 loop reads CATSDGGYGYTF. For the CDR3, the DNA is TGTGCCACCAGTGACGGGGGGTATGGCTACACCTTC. The rearrangement links TRBV24-1 to TRBJ1-2; possibly TRBD1 for D (5 bases). Germline lookup yields CDR1 KGHDR and CDR2 SFDVKD. V was shortened by 4 bases and J by 5 bases, with 7 bases between the two germline ends. The CDR3 spans 12 residues.